Listed below are T cell receptor beta chains from one sample, sequenced in a study of regulatory and conventional T cells in RAG deficiency. Measured with immunoSEQ multiplex PCR; TCRdb has only the in-frame clones, and not every one. The table lists more than 20,000 clones, approximately 96% of them singletons. This sample also belongs to another study, concerning regulatory T cells.

Sequenced input: CD25- CD4+ T cells sorted from blood. All receptors derive from a human donor in good health. Both conserved end residues are part of each CDR3. The listing skips clone size in some rows; elsewhere it reads once, few, many or a size class.

clone size: .
V gene: TRBV30
CDR3 length: 14
J gene: TRBJ1-3
CDR3 protein: CAWSPSLSGNTIYF

clone size: .
V gene: TRBV19
CDR3 length: 13
J gene: TRBJ1-5
CDR3 protein: CASSKGINQPQHF

clone size: .
V gene: TRBV7-7
CDR3 length: 17
J gene: TRBJ2-7
CDR3 protein: CASSLGEPGQGFYEQYF

clone size: .
V gene: TRBV30
CDR3 length: 13
J gene: TRBJ1-1
CDR3 protein: CAWSIQGGTEAFF

clone size: .
V gene: TRBV7-9
CDR3 length: 15
J gene: TRBJ1-1
CDR3 protein: CASRSDRLMNTEAFF

clone size: .
V gene: TRBV14
CDR3 length: 14
J gene: TRBJ2-2
CDR3 protein: CASSQDRRSGELFF

clone size: once
V gene: TRBV19
CDR3 length: 16
J gene: TRBJ2-7
CDR3 protein: CASSILGLRGTYEQYF

clone size: .
V gene: TRBV9
CDR3 length: 13
J gene: TRBJ2-3
CDR3 protein: CASSVVPQGTQYF

clone size: once
V gene: TRBV19
CDR3 length: 13
J gene: TRBJ2-3
CDR3 protein: CASQRGGTDTQYF

clone size: .
V gene: TRBV9
CDR3 length: 16
J gene: TRBJ2-5
CDR3 protein: CASSVDSGGDQETQYF

clone size: .
V gene: TRBV7-3
CDR3 length: 12
J gene: TRBJ2-1
CDR3 protein: CASSLSGDEQFF

clone size: .
V gene: TRBV19
CDR3 length: 11
J gene: TRBJ1-1
CDR3 protein: CASSTRQVSFF

clone size: .
V gene: TRBV19
CDR3 length: 15
J gene: TRBJ2-7
CDR3 protein: CASSLDSGLAYEQYF

clone size: .
V gene: TRBV5-1
CDR3 length: 15
J gene: TRBJ2-7
CDR3 protein: CASSQARGARDEQYF

clone size: .
V gene: TRBV28
CDR3 length: 12
J gene: TRBJ1-2
CDR3 protein: CASSYRNYGYTF

clone size: .
V gene: TRBV5-1
CDR3 length: 15
J gene: TRBJ2-7
CDR3 protein: CASSLGQGGSYEQYF

clone size: .
V gene: TRBV30
CDR3 length: 11
J gene: TRBJ1-2
CDR3 protein: CAWTDRVGYTF

clone size: .
V gene: TRBV28
CDR3 length: 15
J gene: TRBJ2-2
CDR3 protein: CASGTSIQGTGELFF